The rows below give T cell receptor beta chains drawn from one sample of a study of cytomegalovirus exposure and HLA in healthy donors. The table came from immunoSEQ multiplex PCR; TCRdb's copy has only in-frame clones and leaves some out. Of about 150,000 clones in the sample, 60% to 80% were seen once. What was sequenced was PBMCs. The source is a man between 25 and 39 years old in good health and CMV-seronegative. Both conserved end residues are part of each CDR3. D genes are given only for firm matches. The size of a clone is reported for some rows only, either as once, few or many, or as a class for expanded clones.

abundance	v_gene	d_gene	j_gene	CDR3aa	CDR3nt
once	TRBV19	TRBD1	TRBJ2-7	CASSLDRDPSYEQYF	TGTGCCAGTAGCCTTGACAGGGATCCCTCCTACGAGCAGTACTTC
NA	TRBV29-1	TRBD1	TRBJ2-7	CSVAPGGYEQYF	TGCAGCGTTGCCCCAGGGGGCTACGAGCAGTACTTC
NA	TRBV29-1	NA	TRBJ2-3	CSVETGRADTQYF	TGCAGCGTTGAAACCGGGAGAGCAGATACGCAGTATTTT
once	TRBV30	NA	TRBJ1-4	CAWSVSGKANEKLFF	TGTGCCTGGAGTGTATCGGGGAAGGCTAATGAAAAACTGTTTTTT
NA	TRBV5-1	NA	TRBJ1-3	CASSSGSSGNTIYF	TGCGCCAGCAGCTCGGGAAGCTCTGGAAACACCATATATTTT
NA	TRBV5-6	NA	TRBJ1-2	CASSLAREHIRNYGYTF	TGTGCCAGCAGCTTGGCCAGGGAACATATTAGGAACTATGGCTACACCTTC
NA	TRBV6-5	NA	TRBJ2-3	CASSYSGQSTDTQYF	TGTGCCAGCAGTTACTCTGGGCAGAGCACAGATACGCAGTATTTT
NA	TRBV7-9	TRBD1	TRBJ1-6	CASSPPGQGSSPLHF	TGTGCCAGCAGCCCGCCGGGACAGGGGTCTTCACCCCTCCACTTT
NA	TRBV28	NA	TRBJ1-1	CASSLLGDLNTEAFF	TGTGCCAGCAGTTTATTAGGGGATCTAAACACTGAAGCTTTCTTT
few	TRBV9	NA	TRBJ1-1	CASSNSGEGTEAFF	TGTGCCAGCAGCAACAGCGGAGAGGGTACTGAAGCTTTCTTT
NA	TRBV5-1	TRBD1	TRBJ1-4	CASSLAVGAGGNEKLFF	TGCGCCAGCAGCTTGGCTGTGGGTGCAGGGGGGAATGAAAAACTGTTTTTT
NA	TRBV4-3	TRBD2	TRBJ2-2	CASSPALAGGVGELFF	TGCGCCAGCAGCCCGGCACTAGCGGGAGGGGTCGGGGAGCTGTTTTTT
NA	TRBV7-2	TRBD2	TRBJ2-7	CASSLGTSGSYEQYF	TGTGCCAGCAGCTTAGGGACTAGCGGGAGTTACGAGCAGTACTTC
NA	TRBV28	NA	TRBJ1-2	CACGGQSGYTF	TGTGCGTGCGGGGGGCAGAGTGGCTACACCTTC
NA	TRBV20-1	NA	TRBJ2-3	CSATIDTQYF	TGCAGTGCTACTATAGATACGCAGTATTTT
few	TRBV5-1	NA	TRBJ2-7	CASSLGGPGRQYF	TGCGCCAGCAGCTTGGGGGGCCCCGGGAGGCAGTACTTC
NA	TRBV5-4	TRBD2	TRBJ2-7	CASSLAVSGRYEQYF	TGTGCCAGCAGCTTGGCGGTTAGCGGGAGATACGAGCAGTACTTC
NA	TRBV6-1	NA	TRBJ1-4	CASSEAYQGEKLFF	TGTGCCAGCAGTGAAGCTTACCAGGGGGAAAAACTGTTTTTT
NA	TRBV5-6	NA	TRBJ1-2	CASSWTVGDDYTF	TGTGCCAGCAGCTGGACAGTAGGGGATGACTACACCTTC
NA	TRBV18	NA	TRBJ2-2	CASSPRNAGRAAGELFF	TGTGCCAGCTCACCACGAAATGCGGGGCGCGCAGCCGGGGAGCTGTTTTTT
once	TRBV29-1	TRBD1	TRBJ2-3	CSVERDSSTDTQYF	TGCAGCGTTGAGAGGGACAGCAGCACAGATACGCAGTATTTT
NA	TRBV18	NA	TRBJ1-1	CASSSLGDTEAFF	TGTGCCAGCTCCTCGCTAGGGGACACTGAAGCTTTCTTT
NA	TRBV5-6	TRBD2	TRBJ2-7	CASTVTSGNEQYF	TGTGCCAGCACCGTGACTAGCGGGAACGAGCAGTACTTC
NA	TRBV15	NA	TRBJ1-1	CATSRDSGLFTEAFF	TGTGCCACCAGCAGAGATTCAGGGTTATTCACTGAAGCTTTCTTT
NA	TRBV19	NA	TRBJ2-5	CASSIGGLGETQYF	TGTGCCAGTAGTATTGGTGGACTCGGGGAGACCCAGTACTTC
NA	TRBV7-9	NA	TRBJ2-7	CSSSLARFEQYF	TGTTCCAGCAGCTTAGCCCGTTTCGAGCAGTACTTC
few	TRBV30	TRBD1	TRBJ1-1	CAYPRSVQGVLNTEAFF	TGTGCCTACCCGAGGAGCGTTCAGGGGGTCCTGAACACTGAAGCTTTCTTT
NA	TRBV7-7	TRBD2	TRBJ2-5	CASSHPSAGVETQYF	TGTGCCAGCAGCCACCCCTCCGCGGGAGTTGAGACCCAGTACTTC
NA	TRBV4-3	NA	TRBJ2-7	CASSQVGTYEQYF	TGCGCCAGCAGCCAAGTGGGCACCTACGAGCAGTACTTC
NA	TRBV7-2	NA	TRBJ1-1	CASSLVRGLNTEAFF	TGTGCCAGCAGCTTAGTAAGGGGATTGAACACTGAAGCTTTCTTT
NA	TRBV7-2	TRBD1	TRBJ2-7	CASSLRGQEGYEQYF	TGTGCCAGCAGCCTAAGGGGACAGGAGGGGTACGAGCAGTACTTC
NA	TRBV20-1	NA	TRBJ2-7	CSASWPYEQYF	TGCAGTGCTAGTTGGCCCTACGAGCAGTACTTC
NA	TRBV7-8	NA	TRBJ2-1	CASSLGSYNEQFF	TGTGCCAGCAGCTTAGGGAGCTACAATGAGCAGTTCTTC
NA	TRBV15	NA	TRBJ2-1	CATSRAVGPNNEQFF	TGTGCCACCAGCAGGGCCGTGGGGCCGAACAATGAGCAGTTCTTC
once	TRBV27	NA	TRBJ1-2	CASRRTGSNYGYTF	TGTGCCAGCAGGCGGACCGGGAGCAACTATGGCTACACCTTC
NA	TRBV7-2	NA	TRBJ2-3	CASSPPPQEDTQYF	TGTGCCAGCAGCCCCCCCCCGCAAGAGGATACGCAGTATTTT
NA	TRBV15	TRBD2	TRBJ2-1	CATSMTSGRLEHNEQFF	TGTGCCACCAGCATGACTAGCGGGAGGTTGGAGCACAATGAGCAGTTCTTC
NA	TRBV6-5	NA	TRBJ2-4	CASSSGLFKNIQYF	TGTGCCAGCAGTTCAGGACTATTCAAAAACATTCAGTACTTC
NA	TRBV5-1	TRBD2	TRBJ2-2	CASSEAGDGTGELFF	TGCGCCAGCAGCGAAGCGGGAGACGGGACCGGGGAGCTGTTTTTT
few	TRBV7-6	TRBD1	TRBJ2-1	CASSLPGGVYNEQFF	TGTGCCAGCAGCTTGCCAGGGGGAGTATACAATGAGCAGTTCTTC
NA	TRBV28	NA	TRBJ1-5	CASSFGGGLGQPQHF	TGTGCCAGCAGTTTTGGGGGCGGGTTGGGTCAGCCCCAGCATTTT